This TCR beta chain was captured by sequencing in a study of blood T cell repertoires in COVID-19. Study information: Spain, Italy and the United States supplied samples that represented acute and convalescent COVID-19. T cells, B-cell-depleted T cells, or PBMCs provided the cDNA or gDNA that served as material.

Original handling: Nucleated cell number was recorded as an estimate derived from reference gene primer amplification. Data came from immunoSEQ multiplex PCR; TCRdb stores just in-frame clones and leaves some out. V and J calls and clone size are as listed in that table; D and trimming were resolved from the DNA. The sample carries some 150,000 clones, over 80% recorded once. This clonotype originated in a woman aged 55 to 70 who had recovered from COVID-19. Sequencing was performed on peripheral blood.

The CDR3 loop is CASPCTEAFF. For the CDR3, the DNA is TGCGCCAGCCCCTGCACTGAAGCTTTCTTT. The chain couples TRBV23-1 to TRBJ1-1; D remains ambiguous. TRBV23-1 is noted as an ORF with a role that remains uncertain. The CDR3 covers 10 residues. V was clipped by 8 bases and J by 4 bases, with 5 bases between them.